This passage covers 32 T cell receptor beta chains from one sample sequenced in a study of blood T cell repertoires in COVID-19 (dated by TCRdb to 2020 to 2021). Library construction relied on the immunoSEQ multiplex PCR assay. The immuneACCESS repertoire file appears here via TCRdb, limited to in-frame rearrangements. These files lack a portion of the clones; in checked studies, under half of the deficit traces to unresolved V genes, and the cause of the others is not known. The sample table lists 40,000 to 65,000 clones, about nine tenths of them with a count of one. The ten most abundant clones make up under 3.5% of the sample. The specimen sequenced was peripheral blood. The source is a man at least 80 years old with acute or convalescent COVID-19.

The sample holds one count of this clone. The chain employs TRBV9 and TRBJ2-3; a possible D gene is TRBD2 (5 bases). The V gene's germline CDR1 is SGDLS and CDR2 YYNGEE. The CDR3 totals 15 residues. Trimming shortened V by 0 bases and J by 1 base, and 9 bases separated the two germline ends. The CDR3 bases are TGTGCCAGCAGCGTAGAAAATAGCGGCACAGATACGCAGTATTTT. Translating it yields CASSVENSGTDTQYF.

This clone turned up a few times. J is TRBJ2-7 and V is TRBV6-5; weak D call: TRBD2 (6 bases). V shed 7 bases and J shed 4 bases, with 14 bases lying between them. The V gene's germline CDR1 is MNHEY and CDR2 SVGAGI. This CDR3 contains 13 residues. CDR3 sequence reads: CASTGDFPYEQYF. The CDR3 DNA follows: TGTGCCAGCACGGGGGACTTCCCGTACGAGCAGTACTTC.

This clone showed up just a few times. The chain employs TRBV24-1 and TRBJ2-3, with 8 positions matching TRBD2. The CDR3 is 17 amino acids. Germline CDR1 and CDR2: KGHDR and SFDVKD. V gave up 3 bases and J gave up 4 bases; unmatched junction bases: 11. The CDR3 loop reads CATSDPTGLAGADTQYF. The CDR3, as DNA: TGTGCCACCAGTGATCCCACCGGACTAGCCGGAGCAGATACGCAGTATTTT.

The genes are TRBV29-1 and TRBJ1-2, with D hard to call. The length of the CDR3 is 12 residues. Germline V gene lookup returns CDR1 SQVTM and CDR2 ANQGSEA. Trimming stripped 2 bases from V and 8 bases from J, with 12 bases between. Here the CDR3 reads CSVERGRSGYTF. The CDR3, as DNA: TGCAGCGTTGAACGTGGCAGATCCGGCTACACCTTC.

The gene calls are TRBV7-2 and TRBJ2-5, with D perhaps TRBD1 (6 bases). Trimming cost V 4 bases and J 6 bases, with 15 bases left between them. The germline gives CDR1 SGHTA, CDR2 FQGNSA. The CDR3 loop spans 14 amino acids. The CDR3: CASSSGQPVKTQYF. In DNA, the CDR3 is TGTGCCAGCAGCTCCGGACAGCCGGTAAAGACCCAGTACTTC.

The chain couples TRBV10-1 to TRBJ2-3; TRBD1 agrees at 7 bases. This CDR3 spans 16 amino acids. Trimming cost V 4 bases and J 4 bases; bases outside gene matches: 11. Per germline, CDR1 WNHNN and CDR2 SYGVQD (reference sequence). CDR3 sequence (DNA): TGCGCCAGCAGTGGGGCAACAGGGGTCAACGCAGATACGCAGTATTTT. Amino acids: CASSGATGVNADTQYF.

The chain employs TRBV6-2 or TRBV6-3 and TRBJ2-7; TRBD1 matches at 8 bases. The CDR3 has 16 amino acids. Germline V lookup: CDR1 MNHEY, CDR2 SVGEGT. V lost 5 bases to trimming and J lost 0 bases; unmatched junction nucleotides: 9. This CDR3 reads CASSRPRQGSSYEQYF. DNA of the CDR3: TGTGCCAGCAGTAGACCTCGACAGGGGAGCTCCTACGAGCAGTACTTC.

The V and J genes are TRBV2 and TRBJ1-2, with TRBD1 as a possible D gene (5 bases). Germline V gene sequence: CDR1 SNHLY, CDR2 FYNNEI. CDR3 length: 15 residues. Trimming removed 1 base at V and 0 bases at J, with 9 bases between. CDR3 nucleotides: TGTGCCAGCAGTGAAGTGGGGCCAGCTAACTATGGCTACACCTTC. The encoded protein is CASSEVGPANYGYTF.

V usage is TRBV9 and J usage is TRBJ2-2; unclear D gene. Germline CDR1 is SGDLS and CDR2 is YYNGEE. The V end was cut by 4 bases, the J end by 6 bases, with 10 bases between. There are 13 residues in the CDR3. The CDR3 nucleotides read TGTGCCAGCAGCCCCTACGTTTCCGGGGAGCTGTTTTTT. It translates to CASSPYVSGELFF.

The rearrangement links TRBV6-5 to TRBJ2-2; 8 bases fit TRBD2. The CDR3 has 14 amino acids. V lost 4 bases to trimming and J lost 4 bases; unmatched junction nucleotides: 2. CDR1 is MNHEY and CDR2 is SVGAGI in the germline V gene. This chain's CDR3 is CASSSGTSTGELFF. The CDR3 coding sequence is TGTGCCAGCAGTTCCGGGACTAGCACCGGGGAGCTGTTTTTT.

J is TRBJ1-6 and V is TRBV2, with D maybe TRBD1 (6 bases). The V and J ends lost 6 bases and 3 bases respectively, with 9 bases between them. The CDR3 is 14 residues long. CDR1 and CDR2 from the germline V gene are SNHLY and FYNNEI. In DNA, the CDR3 is TGTGCCAGCAGCAGGGGTGACTATAATTCACCCCTCCACTTT. It specifies CASSRGDYNSPLHF.

This clone was counted once. This chain links TRBV10-3 with TRBJ2-2, with D possibly TRBD1 on 6 matching bases. From germline, CDR1 is ENHRY and CDR2 SYGVKD. This CDR3 region has 14 residues. Trimming removed 2 bases from V and 8 bases from J, with 12 bases in between. CDR3 sequence: CAISEGTGKGELFF. As DNA, the CDR3 is TGTGCCATCAGTGAGGGAACAGGGAAAGGGGAGCTGTTTTTT.

This clone was recorded only once. J is TRBJ2-1 and V is TRBV2; maybe TRBD1 (6 bases). The CDR3 runs 14 residues. Germline loops: CDR1 SNHLY, CDR2 FYNNEI. Trimming left V 6 bases short and J 6 bases short, with 15 bases between. CDR3: CASRGTPRSNEQFF. DNA for the CDR3: TGTGCCAGCAGGGGGACACCCAGATCCAATGAGCAGTTCTTC. The entire variable domain, with the rest obtained from reference TRBV2 and TRBJ2-1, is as follows: EPEVTQTPSHQVTQMGQEVILRCVPISNHLYFYWYRQILGQKVEFLVSFYNNEISEKSEIFDDQFSVERPDGSNFTLKIRSTKLEDSAMYFCASRGTPRSNEQFFGPGTRLTVL.

This clone came up once. The chain carries TRBV7-9 and TRBJ2-5, with 10 bases matching TRBD1. Germline lookup yields CDR1 SEHNR and CDR2 FQNEAQ (reference sequence). V shed 6 bases, J shed 5 bases, and the junction held 6 bases outside the gene matches. This CDR3 contains 14 residues. The CDR3 loop reads CASRDRGNWETQYF. CDR3 coding DNA: TGTGCCAGCAGGGACAGGGGGAACTGGGAGACCCAGTACTTC.

This clone was counted once. This chain links TRBV6-5 with TRBJ1-6; D remains unclear. This CDR3 is 16 amino acids long. Germline CDR1 is MNHEY and CDR2 is SVGAGI. V lost 0 bases, J lost 0 bases, and 6 bases lay in between. DNA for the CDR3: TGTGCCAGCAGTTACTCCGCCAGCTCCTATAATTCACCCCTCCACTTT. Translating gives CASSYSASSYNSPLHF.

The chain has TRBV6-4 and TRBJ1-5; D is ambiguous. The CDR3 contains 15 residues. V was clipped by 6 bases and J by 2 bases, with 14 bases between them. CDR1 and CDR2 (germline): MRHNA, SNTAGT. CDR3 sequence: CASSAEGGGNQPQHF. The CDR3 coding sequence is TGTGCCAGCAGCGCGGAAGGCGGGGGCAATCAGCCCCAGCATTTT.

Only a few counts were recorded for this clone. The chain couples TRBV9 to TRBJ1-4; perhaps TRBD1 as D (5 bases). Between the trimmed V and J ends, which lost 3 bases and 2 bases, there was a span of 8 bases. This CDR3 contains 14 residues. Germline V gene data show CDR1 as SGDLS and CDR2 as YYNGEE. The CDR3 nucleotides read TGTGCCAGCAGCGCACAGGCTACTAATGAAAAACTGTTTTTT. Translating gives CASSAQATNEKLFF.

The chain employs TRBV30 and TRBJ1-4; 7 bases map to TRBD1. CDR3 length: 17 residues. The J segment lost 0 bases and the V segment lost 4 bases, leaving 11 bases of the junction unmatched. Per the germline V gene, CDR1 is GTSNPN and CDR2 is SVGIG (reference sequence). This CDR3 is CAWTPGQFFATNEKLFF. The DNA of the CDR3 is TGTGCCTGGACGCCGGGACAGTTTTTTGCAACTAATGAAAAACTGTTTTTT.

DNA of the CDR3: TGTGCCAGCAGCTTAGGCGGCTATAGCAATCAGCCCCAGCATTTT. Encoded protein: CASSLGGYSNQPQHF. The chain couples TRBV7-2 to TRBJ1-5; no firm D call. V was pared by 1 base and J by 0 bases, with 7 bases between. The CDR3 extends over 15 amino acids. The germline gives CDR1 SGHTA, CDR2 FQGNSA. The full variable domain, rest sourced from reference TRBV7-2 and TRBJ1-5, is GAGVSQSPSNKVTEKGKDVELRCDPISGHTALYWYRQSLGQGLEFLIYFQGNSAPDKSGLPSDRFSAERTGGSVSTLTIQRTQQEDSAVYLCASSLGGYSNQPQHFGDGTRLSIL.

The chain is built from TRBV18 and TRBJ1-2; the D gene is possibly TRBD1 (6 bases). With 1 base removed from V and 4 bases from J, the gap between germline ends came to 10 bases. From germline, CDR1 is KGHSH and CDR2 LQKENI. The CDR3 is 14 amino acids. The CDR3 here is CASSPRAGAYGYTF. CDR3 nucleotides: TGTGCCAGCTCACCACGGGCAGGGGCCTATGGCTACACCTTC.

The chain links TRBV30 to TRBJ1-1, with a tentative D call TRBD1 (6 bases). Germline V lookup: CDR1 GTSNPN, CDR2 SVGIG (reference sequence). This CDR3 is built from 15 residues. V was clipped by 0 bases and J by 7 bases, with 18 bases between them. The CDR3 here is CAWSVLGRGALEAFF. CDR3 nucleotide sequence: TGTGCCTGGAGTGTACTGGGCAGGGGTGCCCTTGAAGCTTTCTTT. The entire variable domain, with the rest obtained from reference TRBV30 and TRBJ1-1, is as follows: SQTIHQWPATLVQPVGSPLSLECTVEGTSNPNLYWYRQAAGRGLQLLFYSVGIGQISSEVPQNLSASRPQDRQFILSSKKLLLSDSGFYLCAWSVLGRGALEAFFGQGTRLTVV.

V and J are TRBV9 and TRBJ1-1; no reliable D call. Germline values: CDR1 SGDLS, CDR2 YYNGEE. CDR3 length: 16 amino acids. The germline V and J ends were trimmed by 1 base and 1 base, with 14 bases remaining between them. DNA for the CDR3: TGTGCCAGCAGCGTACATAGTGGGCAGGAGAACACTGAAGCTTTCTTT. Its translation is CASSVHSGQENTEAFF.

This chain links TRBV5-5 with TRBJ2-5; 7 nucleotides line up with TRBD2. With 1 base clipped from V and 4 bases from J, the junction kept 7 bases outside the gene matches. Germline assignment: CDR1 SGHKS and CDR2 YYEKEE (reference sequence). The CDR3 is 15 amino acids. In nucleotides, the CDR3 is TGTGCCAGCAGCTTGCGCGGGGGAGTATCAGAGACCCAGTACTTC. Translating gives CASSLRGGVSETQYF.

The chain carries TRBV18 and TRBJ1-1, with 9 bases fitting TRBD1. CDR1 is KGHSH, CDR2 LQKENI, per germline. J lost 4 bases, V lost 2 bases, and 8 bases had no gene match. This CDR3 region has 16 residues. Here the CDR3 reads CASSPNGQGRGTEAFF. DNA for the CDR3: TGTGCCAGCTCACCAAACGGACAGGGGAGGGGCACTGAAGCTTTCTTT.

The chain is built from TRBV14 and TRBJ1-2; unclear D gene. With 2 bases removed from V and 8 bases from J, the gap between germline ends came to 15 bases. Germline V gene data show CDR1 as SGHDN and CDR2 as FVKESK. CDR3 length: 14 residues. CDR3 loop: CASSQNTQAGGYTF. In DNA, the CDR3 is TGTGCCAGCAGCCAAAATACGCAGGCGGGGGGCTACACCTTC.

V is TRBV11-3 and J is TRBJ2-3; 8 bases align to TRBD2. CDR1 and CDR2 from the germline V gene are SGHNT and YENEEA. The CDR3 contains 14 residues. Germline trimming cut 5 bases from V and 2 bases from J; bases unmatched to any gene: 3. The CDR3 bases are TGTGCCAGCAGCCCGGGGGGGCCCACAGATACGCAGTATTTT. This translates into CASSPGGPTDTQYF. The variable domain in full, with the rest retrieved from reference TRBV11-3 and TRBJ2-3, is EAGVVQSPRYKIIEKKQPVAFWCNPISGHNTLYWYLQNLGQGPELLIRYENEEAVDDSQLPKDRFSAERLKGVDSTLKIQPAELGDSAVYLCASSPGGPTDTQYFGPGTRLTVL.

This chain uses TRBV7-8 with TRBJ2-5, with 7 bases identical to TRBD1. The CDR3 spans 15 residues. Trimming removed 1 base from V and 1 base from J; junction bases left unmatched: 3. CDR1 is SGHVS, CDR2 FQNEAQ, per germline. CDR3 in DNA: TGTGCCAGCAGCTTAGGAGGGACAGCCCAAGAGACCCAGTACTTC. Amino acids: CASSLGGTAQETQYF.

This clone has more than one count but fewer than ten. The chain uses TRBV2 and TRBJ2-2, with D perhaps matching TRBD1 (6 bases). This CDR3 has 13 amino acids. Trimming took 7 bases from V and 7 from J, leaving 13 bases between them. Germline V gene sequence: CDR1 SNHLY, CDR2 FYNNEI. The CDR3 DNA reads TGTGCCAGCAAGGCAGGGGTGGGCGGGGAGCTGTTTTTT. Its protein is CASKAGVGGELFF.

The rearrangement uses TRBV27 and TRBJ1-5; D is unresolved. This CDR3 has 13 amino acids. Germline values: CDR1 MNHEY, CDR2 SMNVEV (reference sequence). V was trimmed by 6 bases and J by 0 bases, leaving 6 bases between them. CDR3 amino acids: CASSSYSNQPQHF. The CDR3 region has the DNA TGTGCCAGCAGCTCTTATAGCAATCAGCCCCAGCATTTT.

This sequence joins TRBV2 and TRBJ1-5, with 9 bases that match TRBD1. This CDR3 spans 13 amino acids. The germline V gene encodes CDR1 SNHLY and CDR2 FYNNEI. V was clipped by 7 bases and J by 6 bases; unmatched bases: 4. This chain's CDR3 is CASIRDRAQPQHF. CDR3 coding DNA: TGTGCCAGCATCCGGGACAGGGCTCAGCCCCAGCATTTT.

The chain has TRBV9 and TRBJ1-1; 8 nucleotides line up with TRBD1. The CDR3 is made up of 14 amino acids. Germline lookup yields CDR1 SGDLS and CDR2 YYNGEE. Losses at the gene ends were 4 bases for V and 4 bases for J; bases not matched to a gene: 6. CDR3 in amino acids: CASSTRQGSTEAFF. The DNA of the CDR3 is TGTGCCAGCAGCACCAGACAGGGGAGCACTGAAGCTTTCTTT.

The chain is built from TRBV25-1 and TRBJ1-2; 9 positions match TRBD1. J gave up 3 bases and V 6 bases, and 17 bases lay outside the gene matches. Germline V gene lookup returns CDR1 MGHDK and CDR2 SYGVNS. This CDR3 has 18 residues. This CDR3 is CASRKGQGNLFGYYGYTF. DNA of the CDR3: TGTGCCAGCAGGAAGGGACAGGGCAACTTGTTTGGCTACTATGGCTACACCTTC.